Below, one T cell receptor beta chain is given with its context. These data belong to a study of blood T cell repertoires in COVID-19. For the study at large: Samples taken during acute and convalescent COVID-19 were collected in the United States, Italy and Spain.

There are 16 residues in the CDR3. CDR1 and CDR2 (germline): MNHEY, SMNVEV (reference sequence). Trimming at V came to 2 bases and at J to 2 bases, leaving 9 bases not matched to a gene. Clones were sequenced by immunoSEQ multiplex PCR, and TCRdb holds only the in-frame ones, with some missing. The sample has almost 300,000 clones; approximately 86% are singletons. Sequenced input: peripheral blood. The clonotype was recovered from a man aged 70-80 years with acute or convalescent COVID-19. The chain carries TRBV27 and TRBJ2-7; TRBD2 agrees at 7 bases. DNA for the CDR3: TGTGCCAGCAGTTTAACTATAGCGGGTTCCACCTACGAGCAGTACTTC. This encodes CASSLTIAGSTYEQYF.